This T cell receptor beta chain derives from a study of blood T cell repertoires in COVID-19. Study context: The samples span acute and convalescent COVID-19 from the United States, Italy and Spain. PBMCs, B-cell-depleted T cells, or T cells were the source of the cDNA or gDNA that made up the material.

The trim removed 5 bases at V and 3 bases at J, leaving 18 bases unmatched. This CDR3 has 18 amino acids. CDR1 and CDR2 (germline): SNHLY, FYNNEI. Patients from Seattle were sampled longitudinally, starting during active infection. Per the study methods: Reference gene primers were amplified, and this amplification served to estimate nucleated cell counts. The method was immunoSEQ multiplex PCR; TCRdb's version includes in-frame clones alone and lacks a portion of them. That table supplies the V and J calls and clone size; D and trimming were determined from the DNA. The data show around 460,000 clones, around nine tenths seen once.

The TCR sequence derives from a man aged 18 to 29 with COVID-19, enrolled during active disease. V and J are TRBV2 and TRBJ2-5; 7 bases agree with TRBD2. The material sequenced was peripheral blood. This chain's CDR3 is CASSTPGTIGHHKETQYF. The DNA of the CDR3 is TGTGCCAGCAGTACACCCGGGACTATAGGGCATCACAAAGAGACCCAGTACTTC.